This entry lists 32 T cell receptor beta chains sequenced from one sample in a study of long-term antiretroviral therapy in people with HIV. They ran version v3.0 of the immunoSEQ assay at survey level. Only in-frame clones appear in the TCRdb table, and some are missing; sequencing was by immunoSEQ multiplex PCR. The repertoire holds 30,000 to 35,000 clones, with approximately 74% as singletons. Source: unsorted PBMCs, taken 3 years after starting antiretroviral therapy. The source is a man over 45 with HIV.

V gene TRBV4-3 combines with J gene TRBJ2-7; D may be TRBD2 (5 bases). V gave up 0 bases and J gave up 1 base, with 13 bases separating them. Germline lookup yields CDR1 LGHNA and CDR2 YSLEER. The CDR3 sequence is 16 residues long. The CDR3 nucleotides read TGCGCCAGCAGCCAAGATAGAGGACGGGGTTCCTACGAGCAGTACTTC. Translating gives CASSQDRGRGSYEQYF.

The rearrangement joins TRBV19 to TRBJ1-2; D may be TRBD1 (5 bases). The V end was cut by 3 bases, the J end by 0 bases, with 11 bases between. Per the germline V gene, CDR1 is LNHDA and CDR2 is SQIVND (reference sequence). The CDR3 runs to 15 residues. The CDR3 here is CASSMDTTANYGYTF. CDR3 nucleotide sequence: TGTGCCAGTAGTATGGACACGACAGCTAACTATGGCTACACCTTC.

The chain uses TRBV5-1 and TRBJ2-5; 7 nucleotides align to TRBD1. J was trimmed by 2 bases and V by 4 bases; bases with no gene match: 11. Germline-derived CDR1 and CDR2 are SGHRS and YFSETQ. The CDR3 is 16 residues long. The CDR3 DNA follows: TGCGCCAGCAGCCCCCGGGGACAGACCAAGCAAGAGACCCAGTACTTC. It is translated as CASSPRGQTKQETQYF.

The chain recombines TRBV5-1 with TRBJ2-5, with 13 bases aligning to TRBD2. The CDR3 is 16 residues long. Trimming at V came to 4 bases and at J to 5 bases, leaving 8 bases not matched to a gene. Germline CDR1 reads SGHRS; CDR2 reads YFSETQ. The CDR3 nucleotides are TGCGCCAGCAGCCCCCTGACTAGCGGGGGGTGGGAGACCCAGTACTTC. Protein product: CASSPLTSGGWETQYF.

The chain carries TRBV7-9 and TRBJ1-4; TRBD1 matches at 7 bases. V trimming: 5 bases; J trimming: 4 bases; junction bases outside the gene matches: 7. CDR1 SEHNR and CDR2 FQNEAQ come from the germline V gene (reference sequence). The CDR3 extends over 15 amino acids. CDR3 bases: TGTGCCAGCAGCACGCGGGACAGCATTAATGAAAAACTGTTTTTT. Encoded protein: CASSTRDSINEKLFF.

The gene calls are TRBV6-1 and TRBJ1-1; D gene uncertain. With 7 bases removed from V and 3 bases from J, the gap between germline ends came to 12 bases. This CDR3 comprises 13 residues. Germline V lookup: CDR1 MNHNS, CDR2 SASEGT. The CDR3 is CASNHGEDTEAFF. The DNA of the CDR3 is TGTGCCAGCAACCATGGAGAAGACACTGAAGCTTTCTTT.

The chain's CDR3 is CASSSSRSDRHSYEQYF. The DNA for the CDR3 is TGTGCCAGCAGCTCCTCACGGTCGGACAGGCACTCCTACGAGCAGTACTTC. This chain links TRBV7-9 with TRBJ2-7; 7 nucleotides align to TRBD1. Germline values: CDR1 SEHNR, CDR2 FQNEAQ (reference sequence). The CDR3 contains 17 residues. V shed 4 bases and J 0 bases; nucleotides not matched to a gene: 12.

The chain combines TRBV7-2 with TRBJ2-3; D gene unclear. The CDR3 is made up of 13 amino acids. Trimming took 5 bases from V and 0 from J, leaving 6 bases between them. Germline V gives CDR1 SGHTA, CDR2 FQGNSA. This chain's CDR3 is CASSLLSTDTQYF. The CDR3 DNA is TGTGCCAGCAGCCTTCTGAGCACAGATACGCAGTATTTT. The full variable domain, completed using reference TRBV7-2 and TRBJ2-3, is GAGVSQSPSNKVTEKGKDVELRCDPISGHTALYWYRQSLGQGLEFLIYFQGNSAPDKSGLPSDRFSAERTGGSVSTLTIQRTQQEDSAVYLCASSLLSTDTQYFGPGTRLTVL.

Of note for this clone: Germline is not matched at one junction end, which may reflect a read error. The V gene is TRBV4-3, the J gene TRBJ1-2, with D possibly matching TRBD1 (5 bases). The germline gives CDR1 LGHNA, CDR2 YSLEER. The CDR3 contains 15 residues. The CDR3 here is CASSQEKGSWGDYAF. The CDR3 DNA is TGCGCCAGCAGCCAAGAGAAGGGCAGCTGGGGGGACTATGCCTTC.

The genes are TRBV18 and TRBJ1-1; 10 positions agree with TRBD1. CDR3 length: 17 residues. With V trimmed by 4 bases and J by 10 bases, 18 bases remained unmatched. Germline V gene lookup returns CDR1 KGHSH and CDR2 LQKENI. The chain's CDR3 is CASSLQAGTGAKLRAFF. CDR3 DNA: TGTGCCAGCTCACTCCAGGCCGGGACAGGGGCCAAACTCCGAGCTTTCTTT.

CDR3 sequence reads: CASGGVQETQYF. CDR3 bases: TGTGCCAGCGGTGGGGTACAAGAGACCCAGTACTTC. The chain is built from TRBV7-9 and TRBJ2-5; D is undetermined. The CDR3 spans 12 residues. With 8 bases removed from V and 2 bases from J, the gap between germline ends came to 9 bases. CDR1 is SEHNR and CDR2 is FQNEAQ in the germline V gene (reference sequence).

CDR3 DNA: TGTGCCAGCAGCGTACATCCGTCAGAAGGAGCCTATGGCTACACCTTC. Protein: CASSVHPSEGAYGYTF. This chain uses TRBV9 with TRBJ1-2; unclear D gene. The V gene's germline CDR1 is SGDLS and CDR2 YYNGEE. The V and J ends lost 1 base and 4 bases respectively, with 17 bases between them. The CDR3 contains 16 residues.

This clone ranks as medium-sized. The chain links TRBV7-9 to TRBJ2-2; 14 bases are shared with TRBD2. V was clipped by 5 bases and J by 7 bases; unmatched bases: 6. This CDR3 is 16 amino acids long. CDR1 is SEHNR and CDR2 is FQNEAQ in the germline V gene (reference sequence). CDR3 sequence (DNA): TGTGCCAGCAGCCCGGGACTAGCGGGAGCGGGCGGGGAGCTGTTTTTT. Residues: CASSPGLAGAGGELFF.

The CDR3 is CASSLGTANEQFF. CDR3 DNA sequence: TGTGCCAGCAGCTTAGGGACAGCCAATGAGCAGTTCTTC. This chain uses TRBV5-6 with TRBJ2-1; TRBD1 matches at 7 bases. The CDR3 sequence is 13 residues long. V dropped 2 bases and J dropped 6; count of bases not matched to a gene: 2. Germline CDR1 is SGHDT and CDR2 is YYEEEE.

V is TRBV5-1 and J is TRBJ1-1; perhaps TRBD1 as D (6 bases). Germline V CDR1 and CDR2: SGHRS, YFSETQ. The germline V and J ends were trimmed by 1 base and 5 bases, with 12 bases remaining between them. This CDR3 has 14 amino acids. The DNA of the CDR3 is TGCGCCAGCAGCTTGAGCAGGGGTGATACTGAAGCTTTCTTT. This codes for CASSLSRGDTEAFF.

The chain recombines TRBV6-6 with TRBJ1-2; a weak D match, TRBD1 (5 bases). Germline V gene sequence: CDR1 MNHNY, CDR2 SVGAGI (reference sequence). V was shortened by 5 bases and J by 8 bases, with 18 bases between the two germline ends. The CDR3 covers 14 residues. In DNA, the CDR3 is TGTGCCAGCAGTAAGGGAGGGGTCCCTAGAGGCTACACCTTC. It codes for CASSKGGVPRGYTF.

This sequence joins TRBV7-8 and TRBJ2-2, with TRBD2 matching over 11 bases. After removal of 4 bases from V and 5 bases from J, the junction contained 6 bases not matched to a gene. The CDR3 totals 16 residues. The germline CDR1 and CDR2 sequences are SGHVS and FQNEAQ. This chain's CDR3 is CASSSTSGRGTGELFF. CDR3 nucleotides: TGTGCCAGCAGCTCCACTAGCGGGAGAGGGACCGGGGAGCTGTTTTTT.

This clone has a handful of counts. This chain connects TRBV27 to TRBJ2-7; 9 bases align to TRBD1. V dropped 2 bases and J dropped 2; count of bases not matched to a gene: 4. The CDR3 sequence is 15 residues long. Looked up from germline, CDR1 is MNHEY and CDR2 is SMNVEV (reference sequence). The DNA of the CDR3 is TGTGCCAGCAGTTTAACAGGGACAGGGCCCTACGAGCAGTACTTC. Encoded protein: CASSLTGTGPYEQYF.

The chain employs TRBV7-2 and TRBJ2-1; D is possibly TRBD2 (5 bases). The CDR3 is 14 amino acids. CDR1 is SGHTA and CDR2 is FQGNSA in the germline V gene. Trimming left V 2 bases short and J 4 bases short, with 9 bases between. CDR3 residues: CASSLIAQYNEQFF. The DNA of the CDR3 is TGTGCCAGCAGCTTAATAGCGCAATACAATGAGCAGTTCTTC. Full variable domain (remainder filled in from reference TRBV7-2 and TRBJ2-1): GAGVSQSPSNKVTEKGKDVELRCDPISGHTALYWYRQSLGQGLEFLIYFQGNSAPDKSGLPSDRFSAERTGGSVSTLTIQRTQQEDSAVYLCASSLIAQYNEQFFGPGTRLTVL.

This chain's CDR3 is CASSLLQGGYGYTF. CDR3 nucleotides: TGCGCCAGCAGCTTACTACAGGGTGGCTATGGCTACACCTTC. The V and J genes are TRBV5-1 and TRBJ1-2; D possibly corresponds to TRBD1 (6 bases). Trimming pared 2 bases from V and 4 bases from J, leaving 12 bases between. The CDR3 is 14 residues long. Germline CDR1 SGHRS, CDR2 YFSETQ.

CDR3 nucleotides: TGTGCCTCACGACAGGGTCCAGAGGATACGCAGTATTTT. Translating gives CASRQGPEDTQYF. The V and J genes are TRBV10-3 and TRBJ2-3; 7 nucleotides agree with TRBD1. This CDR3 region has 13 residues. The V gene's germline CDR1 is ENHRY and CDR2 SYGVKD. Trimming removed 11 bases from V and 6 bases from J; junction bases left unmatched: 11.

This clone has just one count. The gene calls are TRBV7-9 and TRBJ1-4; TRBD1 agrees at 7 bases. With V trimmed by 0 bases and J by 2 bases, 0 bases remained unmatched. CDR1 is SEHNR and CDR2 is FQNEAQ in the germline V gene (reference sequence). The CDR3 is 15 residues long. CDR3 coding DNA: TGTGCCAGCAGCTTAGCGACAGGGACTAATGAAAAACTGTTTTTT. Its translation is CASSLATGTNEKLFF.

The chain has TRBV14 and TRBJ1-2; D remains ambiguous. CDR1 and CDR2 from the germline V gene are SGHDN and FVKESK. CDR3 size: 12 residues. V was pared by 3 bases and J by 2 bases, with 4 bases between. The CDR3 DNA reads TGTGCCAGCAGCCAGGGGAACTATGGCTACACCTTC. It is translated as CASSQGNYGYTF.

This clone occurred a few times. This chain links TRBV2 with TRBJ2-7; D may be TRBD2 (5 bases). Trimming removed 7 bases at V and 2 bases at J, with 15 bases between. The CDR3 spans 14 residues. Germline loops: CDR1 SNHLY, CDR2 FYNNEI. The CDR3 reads CASTLSDGAYEQYF. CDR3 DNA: TGTGCCAGCACCCTATCGGACGGGGCCTACGAGCAGTACTTC.

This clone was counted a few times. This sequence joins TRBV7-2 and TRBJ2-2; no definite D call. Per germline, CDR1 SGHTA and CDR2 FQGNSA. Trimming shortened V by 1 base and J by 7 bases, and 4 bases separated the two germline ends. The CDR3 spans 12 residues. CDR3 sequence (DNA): TGTGCCAGCAGCTTAGAGAACGGGGAGCTGTTTTTT. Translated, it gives CASSLENGELFF. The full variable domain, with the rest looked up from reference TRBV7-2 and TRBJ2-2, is GAGVSQSPSNKVTEKGKDVELRCDPISGHTALYWYRQSLGQGLEFLIYFQGNSAPDKSGLPSDRFSAERTGGSVSTLTIQRTQQEDSAVYLCASSLENGELFFGEGSRLTVL.

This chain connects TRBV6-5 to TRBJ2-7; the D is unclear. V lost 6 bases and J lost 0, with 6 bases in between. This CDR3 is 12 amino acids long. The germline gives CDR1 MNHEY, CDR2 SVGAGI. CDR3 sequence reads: CASRGSSYEQYF. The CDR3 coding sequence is TGTGCCAGCAGGGGCAGCTCCTACGAGCAGTACTTC.

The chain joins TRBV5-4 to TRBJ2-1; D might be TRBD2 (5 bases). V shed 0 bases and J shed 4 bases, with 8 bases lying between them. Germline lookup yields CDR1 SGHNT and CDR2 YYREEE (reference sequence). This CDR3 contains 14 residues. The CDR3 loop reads CASSLERAYNEQFF. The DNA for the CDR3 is TGTGCCAGCAGCTTGGAGAGGGCTTACAATGAGCAGTTCTTC.

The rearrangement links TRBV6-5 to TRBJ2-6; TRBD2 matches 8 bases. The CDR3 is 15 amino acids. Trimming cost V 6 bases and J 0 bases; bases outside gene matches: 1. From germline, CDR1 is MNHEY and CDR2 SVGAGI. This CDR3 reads CASRAGGSGANVLTF. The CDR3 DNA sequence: TGTGCCAGCAGGGCGGGAGGCTCTGGGGCCAACGTCCTGACTTTC.

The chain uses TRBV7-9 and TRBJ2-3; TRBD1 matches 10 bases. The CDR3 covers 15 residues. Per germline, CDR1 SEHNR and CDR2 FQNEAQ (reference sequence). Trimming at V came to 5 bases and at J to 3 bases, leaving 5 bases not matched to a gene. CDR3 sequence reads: CASSTRGQGTDTQYF. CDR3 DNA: TGTGCCAGCAGCACGCGGGGACAGGGGACAGATACGCAGTATTTT.

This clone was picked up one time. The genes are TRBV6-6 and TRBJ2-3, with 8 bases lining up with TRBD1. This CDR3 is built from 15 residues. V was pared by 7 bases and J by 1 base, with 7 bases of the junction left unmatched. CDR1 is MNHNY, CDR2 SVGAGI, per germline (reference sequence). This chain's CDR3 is CASIKQGGGTDTQYF. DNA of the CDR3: TGTGCCAGCATTAAACAGGGGGGAGGCACAGATACGCAGTATTTT.

CDR3 DNA sequence: TGTGCCAGCTCACCACCCCGGGACGCCTCTGGGGCCAACGTCCTGACTTTC. This codes for CASSPPRDASGANVLTF. The rearrangement links TRBV18 to TRBJ2-6, with D tentatively TRBD1 or TRBD2 (5 bases each). Trimming removed 0 bases from V and 0 bases from J, with 9 bases in between. Looked up from germline, CDR1 is KGHSH and CDR2 is LQKENI. The CDR3 is 17 amino acids.

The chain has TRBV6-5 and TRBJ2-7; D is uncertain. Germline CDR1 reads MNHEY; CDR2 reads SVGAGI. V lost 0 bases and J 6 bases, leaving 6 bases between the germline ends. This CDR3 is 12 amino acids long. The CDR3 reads CASSYSTSEQYF. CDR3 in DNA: TGTGCCAGCAGTTACTCTACAAGCGAGCAGTACTTC.